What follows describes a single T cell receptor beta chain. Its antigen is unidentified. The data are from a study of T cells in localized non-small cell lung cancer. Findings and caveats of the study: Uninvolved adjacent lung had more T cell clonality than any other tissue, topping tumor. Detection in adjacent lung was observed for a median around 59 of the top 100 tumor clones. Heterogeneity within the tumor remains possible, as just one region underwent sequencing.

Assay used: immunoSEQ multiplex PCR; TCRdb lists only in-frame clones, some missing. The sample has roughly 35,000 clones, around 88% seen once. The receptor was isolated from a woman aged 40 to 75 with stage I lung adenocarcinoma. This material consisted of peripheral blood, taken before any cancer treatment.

The DNA of the CDR3 is TGTGCCAGCAGCCCCCAGTATGAGCAGTTCTTC. This gives the protein CASSPQYEQFF. This chain uses TRBV11-2 with TRBJ2-1, with D unresolved. V lost 5 bases and J lost 8, with 7 bases in between. The CDR3 length is 11 residues. The germline V gene has CDR1 SGHAT and CDR2 FQNNGV.